This TCR beta chain derives from a study of CD8+CD57+ T cells in acquired aplastic anemia. Study-level background: Mean DNA quantity obtained from sorted CD4+ and CD8+ cells was about 3.2 ug. Mean read depth for CD4+ cells from healthy donors was about 9.9 million. Whole-study results and caveats: Patients and controls shared 25 to 35 CD8+ CDR3 sequences, which appeared highly expressed in patients and within their immunodominant clones. Researchers reported that CD8+ Simpson's diversity was not significantly different in patients versus controls.

Remarks on this clonotype: Its antigen is not identified.

Trimming removed 4 bases from V and 3 bases from J, with 13 bases in between. CDR1 is SGDLS and CDR2 is YYNGEE in the germline V gene. The CDR3 covers 14 residues. CDR3 and TCR beta VDJ profiling relied on genomic DNA as the template. Via MiXCR, TCRdb re-called the reads, giving one row per CDR3 protein. The repertoire holds around 400,000 distinct CDR3 sequences, roughly 68% seen once, with less than 4% in the top ten. Material: sorted CD4+, CD8+, or CD8+CD57+ T cells (not recorded which) from PBMCs. This chain connects TRBV9 to TRBJ1-2; D unresolved. The TCR comes from a human donor in good health, serving as a control. CDR3 sequence reads: CASSLPGNYYGYTF. The CDR3 coding sequence is TGTGCCAGCAGCCTCCCTGGGAACTACTATGGCTACACCTTC.